This T cell receptor (beta chain) was sequenced during a study of response to subunit inactivated influenza vaccine. TCRdb re-analysed the RT-PCR reads in MiXCR, keeping a single row per CDR3 protein. This sample carries roughly 550,000 distinct CDR3 sequences, 20% to 25% of them seen once, and the ten largest clones take 2.5% to 3%. The sample holds many counts of this clonotype. CDR3 length: 13 residues. The V and J ends lost 0 bases and 2 bases respectively, with 5 bases between them. These same records also appear under a second study, on T cells expressing NK-cell markers. That source reports: As the method of synthesis, 5'RACE template switching with UMIs yielded TCR beta cDNA. The eight sequenced donors comprised seven who were HCMV-seropositive and one who was seronegative.

The source of this sequence is a man aged 45-65 years who received an inactivated influenza vaccine. The specimen comprised CD4+ T cells sorted from PBMCs, sampled 11 to 12 days after vaccination. The rearrangement links TRBV12-3 or TRBV12-4 to TRBJ2-7; D gene uncertain. This chain's CDR3 is CASSLAGTYEQYF. DNA for the CDR3: TGTGCCAGCAGTTTAGCAGGAACCTACGAGCAGTACTTC.